This entry lists 9 T cell receptor beta chains sequenced from one sample in a study of blood T cells in healthy people across ages. Together with a sample-barcoded 5' primer, a J-beta primer mix was included in a second PCR lasting roughly 6 to 12 cycles. TCRdb fed the 5' RACE reads into MiXCR, producing one record per CDR3 protein. This sample has about 1.4 million distinct CDR3 sequences, with 55% to 75% found just once. Sequenced input: blood. These receptors came from a man aged 18 to 30 in good health.

This clonotype was observed a handful of times. This sequence joins TRBV5-8 and TRBJ2-6, with D unresolved. V lost 4 bases and J lost 2, with 10 bases in between. The CDR3 extends over 15 amino acids. CDR1 and CDR2 (germline): SGHTS, YDEGEE. CDR3: CASSQRTPGANVLTF. DNA for the CDR3: TGTGCCAGCAGCCAGAGGACCCCTGGGGCCAACGTCCTGACTTTC.

The genes are TRBV13 and TRBJ2-7; D is perhaps TRBD1 (5 bases). Trimming stripped 2 bases from V and 3 bases from J, with 11 bases between. CDR3 length equals 14 residues. From germline, CDR1 is PRHDT and CDR2 FYEKMQ (reference sequence). This CDR3 is CASSLRQRFYEQYF. The CDR3 region has the DNA TGTGCCAGCAGCTTAAGACAGAGGTTCTACGAGCAGTACTTC.

This chain connects TRBV12-3 or TRBV12-4 to TRBJ2-4, with D perhaps assigned TRBD1 or TRBD2 (6 bases each). Near its end, the DNA agrees better with TRBJ2-7, so the J call may be wrong. The length of the CDR3 is 13 residues. CDR3 protein: CASSSQGLYEQYF. The CDR3 DNA sequence: TGTGCCAGCAGTTCACAGGGACTCTACGAGCAGTACTTC.

V gene TRBV6-1 combines with J gene TRBJ2-5; no reliable D call. The CDR3 runs 15 residues. Germline-derived CDR1 and CDR2 are MNHNS and SASEGT. V gave up 4 bases and J gave up 0 bases, with 12 bases separating them. CDR3 sequence reads: CASSGLGLYQETQYF. The CDR3 nucleotides are TGTGCCAGCAGTGGCCTCGGGCTGTACCAAGAGACCCAGTACTTC.

A remark on this clonotype: Sequence at one end of the junction differs from germline and may be a read error. J is TRBJ2-2 and V is TRBV7-2, with TRBD2 identical over 7 bases. CDR1 is SGHTA, CDR2 FQGNSA, per germline. This CDR3 region has 15 residues. The CDR3 loop reads CASSFREVATGELFF. CDR3 DNA: TGTGCCAGCAGCTTCCGGGAGGTGGCCACCGGGGAGTTGTTTTTT.

Regarding this clonotype: This clone may be a read error of a much larger clone one base away. The chain joins TRBV29-1 to TRBJ2-5; D is uncertain. The V and J ends lost 6 bases and 0 bases respectively, with 8 bases between them. Germline V gene sequence: CDR1 SQVTM, CDR2 ANQGSEA. CDR3 size: 12 residues. CDR3 in amino acids: CSVRRDQETQYF. The CDR3 region has the DNA TGCAGCGTAAGACGGGACCAAGAGACCCAGTACTTC.

This rearrangement joins TRBV7-2 to TRBJ2-7, with 10 bases lining up with TRBD1. The J segment lost 6 bases and the V segment lost 0 bases, leaving 5 bases of the junction unmatched. The CDR3 extends over 15 amino acids. Germline CDR1 reads SGHTA; CDR2 reads FQGNSA. CDR3 sequence: CASSLARQGASEQYF. In DNA, the CDR3 is TGTGCCAGCAGCTTAGCGAGACAGGGGGCCAGCGAGCAGTACTTC.

The chain couples TRBV7-9 to TRBJ1-1, with TRBD1 as a possible D gene (5 bases). This CDR3 is built from 12 residues. Between the trimmed V and J ends, which lost 0 bases and 6 bases, there was a span of 5 bases. CDR1 SEHNR and CDR2 FQNEAQ come from the germline V gene (reference sequence). CDR3 loop: CASSLAGAEAFF. The DNA for the CDR3 is TGTGCCAGCAGCTTAGCAGGGGCTGAAGCTTTCTTT.

This chain joins TRBV7-2 and TRBJ2-3; D unclear. Germline assignment: CDR1 SGHTA and CDR2 FQGNSA. CDR3 size: 18 residues. V was clipped by 4 bases and J by 0 bases, with 20 bases between them. The CDR3 sequence is CASSSVTFRAHSTDTQYF. The DNA of the CDR3 is TGTGCCAGCAGCTCCGTAACTTTCCGGGCCCATAGCACAGATACGCAGTATTTT.